The source of this T cell receptor (beta chain) is a study of blood T cell repertoires in COVID-19. Study summary: The origin of the acute and convalescent COVID-19 samples was the United States, Italy and Spain. Sources were T cells, B-cell-depleted T cells, or PBMCs; the material itself was cDNA or gDNA.

This CDR3 has 13 residues. CDR1 is SGHRS, CDR2 YFSETQ, per germline. With 0 bases removed from V and 4 bases from J, the gap between germline ends came to 8 bases. How the authors handled the data: Nucleated cell counts were estimated from reference gene primer amplification. The assay was immunoSEQ multiplex PCR, and TCRdb's table has in-frame clones only and misses some. For V, J and clone size, that table is used; D and trimming come from the DNA. This sample has some 250,000 clones, with approximately 83% found just once. This clone was counted between two and nine times. The rearrangement uses TRBV5-1 and TRBJ2-7, with TRBD2 as a possible D gene (5 bases). The specimen sequenced was peripheral blood. The TCR comes from a young woman who had recovered from COVID-19. In DNA, the CDR3 is TGCGCCAGCAGCTTGGCCGGGATTTACGAGCAGTACTTC. It specifies CASSLAGIYEQYF.